This T cell receptor (beta chain) was identified during a study of T cells in Graves' hyperthyroidism and ophthalmopathy. Overall study findings and caveats: Appearing also in blood were most of the thyroid clonotypes expanded above 0.001.

Amplified TCR beta CDR3 regions derived from RNA transcripts. Researchers ran a first-round RT-PCR on the TCR CDR3 using the HTBI primer set. TCRdb independently ran MiXCR on the multiplex PCR reads; one entry per CDR3 protein. In the table there are under 400,000 distinct CDR3 sequences, roughly 17% of which are singletons. Per germline, CDR1 SGHRS and CDR2 YFSETQ. CDR3 length equals 16 residues. V dropped 4 bases and J dropped 5; count of bases not matched to a gene: 14. This clonotype occurred a few times. The antigen is undetermined. J is TRBJ2-7 and V is TRBV5-1, with 8 positions matching TRBD2. The material sequenced was blood. This sequence was found in a man in his thirties or forties with Graves' hyperthyroidism. The CDR3 DNA sequence: TGCGCCAGCAGCCTTACTCAGCGGGAGCTCGCGAACGAGCAGTACTTC. It translates to CASSLTQRELANEQYF.